Shown below are 26 T cell receptor beta chains from a single sample sequenced in a study of blood T cell repertoires in COVID-19. Using immunoSEQ multiplex PCR, the repertoire was profiled, and TCRdb retains in-frame clones only, with some absent. The table has around 300,000 clones, about 89% seen once. Sequencing was carried out using PBMCs or T cells enriched from blood (not recorded which). Receptors were obtained from a woman between 18 and 29 years old who had recovered from COVID-19.

The rearrangement uses TRBV4-2 and TRBJ2-1; a possible D gene is TRBD2 (6 bases). This CDR3 is built from 16 residues. CDR1 and CDR2 (germline): LGHNA, YNFKEQ. V lost 1 base and J lost 7, with 17 bases in between. CDR3 sequence (DNA): TGTGCCAGCAGCCAAGCCGCGGGACTCCCTTTGAATGAGCAGTTCTTC. Amino acid sequence: CASSQAAGLPLNEQFF.

The chain is built from TRBV5-6 and TRBJ1-5; D not resolved. V gave up 0 bases and J gave up 5 bases, with 12 bases separating them. CDR1 is SGHDT and CDR2 is YYEEEE in the germline V gene. This CDR3 region has 15 residues. CDR3 in amino acids: CASSLGATADQPQHF. CDR3 bases: TGTGCCAGCAGCTTGGGCGCGACCGCGGATCAGCCCCAGCATTTT.

The chain joins TRBV7-9 to TRBJ2-3, with 7 bases identical to TRBD2. CDR1 is SEHNR and CDR2 is FQNEAQ in the germline V gene (reference sequence). V lost 2 bases, J lost 4 bases, and 3 bases stayed unmatched. The CDR3 extends over 14 amino acids. As DNA, the CDR3 is TGTGCCAGCAGCTTAAGCGGGATATCAGATACGCAGTATTTT. As protein: CASSLSGISDTQYF. The full variable domain, its missing parts supplied by reference TRBV7-9 and TRBJ2-3, is DTGVSQNPRHKITKRGQNVTFRCDPISEHNRLYWYRQTLGQGPEFLTYFQNEAQLEKSRLLSDRFSAERPKGSFSTLEIQRTEQGDSAMYLCASSLSGISDTQYFGPGTRLTVL.

The rearrangement links TRBV27 to TRBJ2-1; TRBD2 agrees at 9 bases. V shed 8 bases and J 9 bases; nucleotides not matched to a gene: 14. Germline loops: CDR1 MNHEY, CDR2 SMNVEV (reference sequence). The CDR3 runs to 15 residues. This chain's CDR3 is CASRLGGRAVGEQFF. CDR3 DNA sequence: TGTGCCAGCCGCCTTGGCGGGAGGGCGGTGGGTGAGCAGTTCTTC.

This clone occurred a few times. This chain links TRBV3-1 (or the pseudogene TRBV3-2) with TRBJ1-5; D is possibly TRBD1 (5 bases). This CDR3 comprises 13 residues. V lost 8 bases, J lost 5 bases, and 13 bases lay in between. Germline-derived CDR1 and CDR2 are LGHDT and YNNKEL (reference sequence). CDR3 amino acids: CASPGRWDQPQHF. In DNA form, the CDR3 reads TGTGCCAGCCCAGGGAGGTGGGATCAGCCCCAGCATTTT.

In its sample, this clone was seen a few times. V and J are TRBV5-8 and TRBJ1-1; D ambiguous. Deletions cut 2 bases from V and 5 bases from J, with 10 bases between. The CDR3 is made up of 13 amino acids. CDR1 is SGHTS, CDR2 YDEGEE, per germline. CDR3 sequence: CASSFTGGTEAFF. The CDR3 nucleotides are TGTGCCAGCAGCTTCACGGGTGGGACTGAAGCTTTCTTT.

The chain recombines TRBV28 with TRBJ2-3; 10 bases agree with TRBD2. This CDR3 region has 19 residues. The V gene's germline CDR1 is MDHEN and CDR2 SYDVKM. Unmatched junction bases numbered 18, after V lost 6 bases and J lost 3 bases. The CDR3 reads CASSPLLAGVKFGTDTQYF. CDR3 DNA: TGTGCCAGCAGCCCGCTTCTAGCGGGAGTGAAGTTTGGAACAGATACGCAGTATTTT.

This clone was counted once. The V and J genes are TRBV2 and TRBJ1-5, with D perhaps matching TRBD1 (6 bases). Trimming took 8 bases from V and 0 from J, leaving 17 bases between them. This CDR3 has 16 amino acids. Germline V gene lookup returns CDR1 SNHLY and CDR2 FYNNEI. CDR3 amino acids: CASGRDRTDSNQPQHF. Written as DNA, the CDR3 is TGTGCCAGCGGACGAGACAGGACAGATAGCAATCAGCCCCAGCATTTT.

The V gene is TRBV4-2, the J gene TRBJ1-4; D is undetermined. This CDR3 region has 15 residues. Germline CDR1 is LGHNA and CDR2 is YNFKEQ. V was shortened by 1 base and J by 8 bases, with 14 bases between the two germline ends. DNA for the CDR3: TGTGCCAGCAGCCAAGGAGCGCGCCCGGTAGAAAAACTGTTTTTT. Translating it yields CASSQGARPVEKLFF.

This chain connects TRBV3-1 (or the pseudogene TRBV3-2) to TRBJ2-2; the D gene is possibly TRBD2 (6 bases). The ends were cut back, 6 bases at V and 6 bases at J, with 14 bases in the middle. This CDR3 has 14 residues. Per the germline V gene, CDR1 is LGHDT and CDR2 is YNNKEL (reference sequence). CDR3 loop: CASRRDIDSGELFF. The CDR3 bases are TGTGCCAGCAGGCGGGATATCGACTCCGGGGAGCTGTTTTTT.

This clone was found a few times. The chain employs TRBV2 and TRBJ1-2; D perhaps matches TRBD1 (6 bases). Trimming took off 10 bases at V and 4 bases at J, with 13 bases between the two ends. Looked up from germline, CDR1 is SNHLY and CDR2 is FYNNEI. The CDR3 sequence is 12 residues long. CDR3 DNA: TGTGCCACCGCGACAGGAGCCTATGGCTACACCTTC. Translating it yields CATATGAYGYTF. The full variable domain, in which reference TRBV2 and TRBJ1-2 provide the parts outside the CDR3, is EPEVTQTPSHQVTQMGQEVILRCVPISNHLYFYWYRQILGQKVEFLVSFYNNEISEKSEIFDDQFSVERPDGSNFTLKIRSTKLEDSAMYFCATATGAYGYTFGSGTRLTVV.

V gene TRBV18 combines with J gene TRBJ1-4; D remains ambiguous. CDR1 is KGHSH and CDR2 is LQKENI in the germline V gene. The CDR3 covers 15 residues. V shed 3 bases and J shed 4 bases, with 12 bases lying between them. CDR3: CASSPAGRFNEKLFF. The CDR3 DNA follows: TGTGCCAGCTCACCCGCCGGGAGATTTAATGAAAAACTGTTTTTT.

DNA of the CDR3: TGTGCCAGCAGCCACCAACCGGGATGGATATATGGCTACACCTTC. Translation gives CASSHQPGWIYGYTF. V usage is TRBV28 and J usage is TRBJ1-2; D uncertain. The CDR3 length is 15 residues. Germline V gene sequence: CDR1 MDHEN, CDR2 SYDVKM. V shed 6 bases and J shed 5 bases, with 19 bases lying between them.

This clone turned up a few times. The gene calls are TRBV3-1 (or the pseudogene TRBV3-2) and TRBJ1-2; 8 bases align to TRBD1. Germline CDR1 is LGHDT and CDR2 is YNNKEL (reference sequence). Germline trimming cut 5 bases from V and 12 bases from J; bases unmatched to any gene: 17. CDR3 size: 15 residues. The CDR3: CASSYSDRDARPNTF. The CDR3 DNA follows: TGTGCCAGCAGCTACTCGGACAGGGATGCCCGACCAAACACCTTC.

This rearrangement joins TRBV19 to TRBJ2-2, with 9 nucleotides matching TRBD2. Germline V lookup: CDR1 LNHDA, CDR2 SQIVND (reference sequence). The V segment lost 3 bases and the J segment 5 bases; nucleotides outside the gene matches: 7. CDR3 length equals 16 residues. DNA of the CDR3: TGTGCCAGTAGTATGGTTTTAGCGGGGGTGACCGGGGAGCTGTTTTTT. It specifies CASSMVLAGVTGELFF.

This chain links TRBV5-1 with TRBJ2-3; 9 bases map to TRBD2. After removal of 4 bases from V and 6 bases from J, the junction contained 9 bases not matched to a gene. The CDR3 contains 15 residues. Per the germline V gene, CDR1 is SGHRS and CDR2 is YFSETQ. CDR3 region: CASSAGLASGDTQYF. The CDR3 bases are TGCGCCAGCAGCGCGGGACTAGCCAGCGGGGATACGCAGTATTTT.

This rearrangement joins TRBV5-1 to TRBJ2-1, with D uncertain. Deletions cut 4 bases from V and 4 bases from J, with 18 bases between. Germline-derived CDR1 and CDR2 are SGHRS and YFSETQ. The CDR3 is made up of 16 amino acids. In DNA form, the CDR3 reads TGCGCCAGCAGCACCGAACCAGGTACAGATTACAATGAGCAGTTCTTC. It translates to CASSTEPGTDYNEQFF. Full variable domain (outside the CDR3, taken from reference TRBV5-1 and TRBJ2-1): KAGVTQTPRYLIKTRGQQVTLSCSPISGHRSVSWYQQTPGQGLQFLFEYFSETQRNKGNFPGRFSGRQFSNSRSEMNVSTLELGDSALYLCASSTEPGTDYNEQFFGPGTRLTVL.

The chain couples TRBV18 to TRBJ2-1, with 8 bases fitting TRBD2. Germline CDR1 reads KGHSH; CDR2 reads LQKENI. Trimming cost V 3 bases and J 10 bases; bases outside gene matches: 14. This CDR3 is built from 16 residues. CDR3 residues: CASSPGTSREGREQFF. In DNA, the CDR3 is TGTGCCAGCTCACCCGGGACTAGTCGAGAGGGGAGGGAGCAGTTCTTC.

This clone was counted at least ten times. This chain links TRBV7-9 with TRBJ1-1; 8 bases agree with TRBD1. The ends lost 1 base at V and 2 bases at J; junction bases unmatched: 12. The germline V gene encodes CDR1 SEHNR and CDR2 FQNEAQ (reference sequence). The CDR3 spans 18 residues. The CDR3 region is CASSLVIPRTGRNTEAFF. The CDR3 DNA reads as TGTGCCAGCAGCTTAGTTATCCCTCGGACAGGGAGAAACACTGAAGCTTTCTTT.

The rearrangement links TRBV19 to TRBJ1-1; a weak D match, TRBD1 (5 bases). This CDR3 is 13 amino acids long. The germline gives CDR1 LNHDA, CDR2 SQIVND (reference sequence). Deletions cut 8 bases from V and 1 base from J, with 11 bases between. The CDR3 spells CASQVQANTEAFF. The CDR3 nucleotides read TGTGCCAGTCAGGTACAGGCGAACACTGAAGCTTTCTTT.

The J gene is TRBJ1-3, the V gene TRBV3-1 (or the pseudogene TRBV3-2), with 9 bases identical to TRBD1. The CDR3 length is 19 residues. The junction had 17 bases not matched to a gene; V was cut back by 0 bases and J by 8 bases. Germline loops: CDR1 LGHDT, CDR2 YNNKEL (reference sequence). CDR3 region: CASSQELGQGPYDTDTIYF. The CDR3 coding sequence is TGTGCCAGCAGCCAAGAGTTGGGACAGGGCCCATACGACACGGACACCATATATTTT.

The CDR3 bases are TGCAGCGTTGGGCCGGGACAAACCGTTAAAGCTTTCTTT. It translates to CSVGPGQTVKAFF. This sequence joins TRBV29-1 and TRBJ1-1; TRBD1 is a possible D gene (6 bases). V was shortened by 4 bases and J by 9 bases, with 18 bases between the two germline ends. CDR3 length: 13 residues. Germline V gene sequence: CDR1 SQVTM, CDR2 ANQGSEA.

This clone showed up just once. The CDR3 DNA is TGCGCCAGCAGCCCCGGGACTAGCGGGGGATACGAGCAGTACTTC. The encoded protein is CASSPGTSGGYEQYF. The chain carries TRBV4-3 and TRBJ2-7, with 14 bases that match TRBD2. This CDR3 region has 15 residues. The germline V gene encodes CDR1 LGHNA and CDR2 YSLEER. The trim removed 4 bases at V and 4 bases at J, leaving 3 bases unmatched.

The CDR3 reads CAGAGLNTEAFF. The DNA of the CDR3 is TGTGCCGGGGCAGGATTAAACACTGAAGCTTTCTTT. The rearrangement uses TRBV11-2 and TRBJ1-1; D perhaps matches TRBD1 (5 bases). The V and J ends lost 11 bases and 2 bases respectively, with 12 bases between them. This CDR3 comprises 12 residues. The germline gives CDR1 SGHAT, CDR2 FQNNGV.

The chain recombines TRBV10-3 with TRBJ2-2; 10 bases align to TRBD2. The germline V gene encodes CDR1 ENHRY and CDR2 SYGVKD. This CDR3 has 19 residues. V was clipped by 2 bases and J by 0 bases; unmatched bases: 9. CDR3 in DNA: TGTGCCATCAGTGAGCTCAGAGGACTAGCGGTTTCGAACACCGGGGAGCTGTTTTTT. Encoded protein: CAISELRGLAVSNTGELFF.

This chain connects TRBV19 to TRBJ1-2, with D tentatively TRBD1 (5 bases). Germline V lookup: CDR1 LNHDA, CDR2 SQIVND (reference sequence). The V end was cut by 3 bases, the J end by 5 bases, with 16 bases between. CDR3 size: 15 residues. In nucleotides, the CDR3 is TGTGCCAGTAGTATGGGGACTTTCCCCTCATATGGCTACACCTTC. Translating it yields CASSMGTFPSYGYTF.